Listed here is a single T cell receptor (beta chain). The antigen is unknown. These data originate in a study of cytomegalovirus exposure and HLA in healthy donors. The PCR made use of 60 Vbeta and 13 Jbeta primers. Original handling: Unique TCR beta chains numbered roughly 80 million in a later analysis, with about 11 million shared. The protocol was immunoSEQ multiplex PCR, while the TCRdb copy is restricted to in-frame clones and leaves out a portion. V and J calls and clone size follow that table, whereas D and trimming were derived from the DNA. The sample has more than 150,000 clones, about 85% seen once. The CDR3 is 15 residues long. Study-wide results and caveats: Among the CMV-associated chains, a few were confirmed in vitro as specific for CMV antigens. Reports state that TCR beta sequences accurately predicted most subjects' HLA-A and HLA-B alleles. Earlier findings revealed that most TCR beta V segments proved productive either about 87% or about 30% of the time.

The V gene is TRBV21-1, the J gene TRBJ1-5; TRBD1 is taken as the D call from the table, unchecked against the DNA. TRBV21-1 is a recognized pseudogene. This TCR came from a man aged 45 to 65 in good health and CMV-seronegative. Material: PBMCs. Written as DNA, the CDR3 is TGTGCCAGCAGCAATAGGGGGAATGTGAATCAGCCCCAGCATTTT. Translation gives CASSNRGNVNQPQHF.